These T cell receptor beta chains were read from a single sample in a study of T cells in tumors after PD-1 blockade. Produced via immunoSEQ multiplex PCR; TCRdb's table is partial and in-frame only. Of approximately 47,000 clones in the sample, approximately 79% are singletons; the top ten hold 8% to 10%. Sequences were derived from PBMCs, sampled before anti-PD-1 therapy. These receptors originate from a human donor with advanced basal cell or squamous cell carcinoma (not recorded which). Each CDR3 is given with its conserved first and last residue.

cdr3_length j_call v_call cdr3_aa
13 TRBJ1-2 TRBV7-2 CASSTGTDYGYTF
15 TRBJ2-1 TRBV25-1 CASSTGFNSYNEQFF
15 TRBJ1-4 TRBV13 CASSRVQGTNEKLFF
13 TRBJ1-3 TRBV9 CASSVEGRDTIYF
17 TRBJ1-2 TRBV5-5 CASSRLIGQGINYGYTF
13 TRBJ1-5 TRBV5-5 CASQPTGDQPQHF
18 TRBJ1-4 TRBV7-8 CASSSHTATGSTNEKLFF
14 TRBJ1-5 TRBV18 CASSPGQDNQPQHF
16 TRBJ1-5 TRBV27 CASSFGFSLGNQPQHF
16 TRBJ2-7 TRBV7-2 CASSYRTSGASYEQYF
14 TRBJ2-5 TRBV10-1 CASSGLAGQETQYF
12 TRBJ2-7 TRBV12-3/TRBV12-4 CASTLTGGEQYF
15 TRBJ2-7 TRBV5-5 CASSLGQRSAYEQYF
17 TRBJ2-2 TRBV18 CASSRGVRTLNTGELFF
15 TRBJ1-5 TRBV19 CASSIRFGTDQPQHF
15 TRBJ2-3 TRBV4-1 CASSQSGGGTDTQYF
14 TRBJ2-7 TRBV9 CASSEGGEGYEQYF
14 TRBJ2-7 TRBV5-1 CASSSSAGANEQYF
15 TRBJ2-5 TRBV11-3 CASSLSIGSGGTQYF
15 TRBJ2-7 TRBV3-1/TRBV3-2 CASSHVRTLPGEQYF
13 TRBJ2-2 TRBV27 CASSLFGVRELFF
17 TRBJ1-1 TRBV11-3 CASSSWDRGLMNTEAFF
15 TRBJ1-4 TRBV7-9 CASSSGAGSNEKLFF
15 TRBJ1-1 TRBV2 CASSEGTGSDTEAFF
14 TRBJ1-1 TRBV3-1/TRBV3-2 CASSHHRMNTEAFF
16 TRBJ2-5 TRBV5-1 CASSGATQGAEETQYF
13 TRBJ1-2 TRBV7-9 CASSPTGGTGYTF
13 TRBJ1-1 TRBV29-1 CSVVSGVNTEAFF
15 TRBJ2-2 TRBV5-6 CASSLEGRLTGELFF
13 TRBJ1-5 TRBV4-1 CASSPTGDQPQHF
15 TRBJ2-3 TRBV9 CASSAGLGSTDTQYF
14 TRBJ1-6 TRBV5-4 CASSHKLQDSPLHF
17 TRBJ1-4 TRBV28 CASSPGGHWATNEKLFF
17 TRBJ2-5 TRBV7-9 CASRPTSGGSVVETQYF
12 TRBJ1-1 TRBV24-1 CATRVGDTEAFF
15 TRBJ2-7 TRBV2 CASSSFPGSSYEQYF
15 TRBJ1-2 TRBV7-2 CASSLGDRGAYGYTF
15 TRBJ2-1 TRBV5-6 CASSLGPTPYNEQFF
15 TRBJ2-5 TRBV5-1 CASSLDPGPQETQYF
11 TRBJ2-1 TRBV19 CASPLGSWQFF
17 TRBJ2-1 TRBV10-3 CAISLPVSSSSYNEQFF